This paragraph reports one T cell receptor beta chain. HIV-negative, healthy adults without recent acute infections or vaccinations were the donors. This sample is drawn from a study of shared clonotypes between healthy human individuals. Trimming at V came to 0 bases and at J to 3 bases, leaving 8 bases not matched to a gene. Germline V gives CDR1 MGHRA, CDR2 YSYEKL. CDR3 size: 18 residues. Sequenced by immunoSEQ multiplex PCR; TCRdb stores in-frame clones only, minus some. Among almost 750,000 clones listed, roughly 72% were seen once. Sequenced input: memory CD4+ T cells sorted from blood. Described subset: CD45RA-negative fraction. This receptor was identified in a woman aged 25 to 45 in good health. The chain couples TRBV4-1 to TRBJ2-4; 10 bases map to TRBD2. Here the CDR3 DNA reads TGCGCCAGCAGCCAAGATTGGCTAGCGGGAGCAGTCAAAAACATTCAGTACTTC. This encodes CASSQDWLAGAVKNIQYF.